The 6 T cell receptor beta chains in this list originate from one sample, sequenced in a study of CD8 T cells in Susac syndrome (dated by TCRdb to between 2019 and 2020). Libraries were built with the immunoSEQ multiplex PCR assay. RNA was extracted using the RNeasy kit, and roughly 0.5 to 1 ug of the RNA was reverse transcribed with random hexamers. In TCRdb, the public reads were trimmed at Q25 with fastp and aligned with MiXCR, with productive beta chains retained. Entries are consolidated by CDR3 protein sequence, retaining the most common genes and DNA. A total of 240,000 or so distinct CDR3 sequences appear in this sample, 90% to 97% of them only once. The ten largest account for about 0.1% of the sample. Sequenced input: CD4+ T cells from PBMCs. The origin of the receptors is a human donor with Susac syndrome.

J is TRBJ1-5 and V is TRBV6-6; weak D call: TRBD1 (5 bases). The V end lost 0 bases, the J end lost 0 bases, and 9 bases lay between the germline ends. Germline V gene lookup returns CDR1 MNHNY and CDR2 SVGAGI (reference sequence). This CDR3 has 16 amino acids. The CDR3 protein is CASSYSKGNSNQPQHF. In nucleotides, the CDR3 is TGTGCCAGCAGTTACTCGAAGGGGAATAGCAATCAGCCCCAGCATTTT.

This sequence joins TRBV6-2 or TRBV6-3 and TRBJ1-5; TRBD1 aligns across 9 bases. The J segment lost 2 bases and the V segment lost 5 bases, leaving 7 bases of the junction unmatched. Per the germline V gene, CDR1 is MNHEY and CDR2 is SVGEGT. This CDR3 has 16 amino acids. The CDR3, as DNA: TGTGCCAGCAGTCGCACAGGGGGCGCGGGCAATCAGCCCCAGCATTTT. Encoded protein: CASSRTGGAGNQPQHF.

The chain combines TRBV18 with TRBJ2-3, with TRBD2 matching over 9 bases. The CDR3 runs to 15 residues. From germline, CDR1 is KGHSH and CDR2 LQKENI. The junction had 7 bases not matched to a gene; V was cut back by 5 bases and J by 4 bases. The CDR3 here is CASSGVAGDADTQYF. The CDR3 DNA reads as TGTGCCAGCTCAGGAGTAGCGGGAGACGCAGATACGCAGTATTTT.

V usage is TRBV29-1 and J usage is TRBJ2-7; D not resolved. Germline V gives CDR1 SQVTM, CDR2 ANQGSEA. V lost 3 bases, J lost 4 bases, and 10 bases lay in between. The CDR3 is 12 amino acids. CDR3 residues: CSVDGVGYEQYF. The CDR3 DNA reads TGCAGCGTTGATGGGGTAGGGTACGAGCAGTACTTC.

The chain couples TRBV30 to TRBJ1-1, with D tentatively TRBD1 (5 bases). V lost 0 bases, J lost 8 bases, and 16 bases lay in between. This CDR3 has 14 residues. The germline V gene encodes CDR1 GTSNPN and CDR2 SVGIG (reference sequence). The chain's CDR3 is CAWSVKRGTDEAFF. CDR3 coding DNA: TGTGCCTGGAGTGTTAAACGGGGGACCGACGAAGCTTTCTTT.

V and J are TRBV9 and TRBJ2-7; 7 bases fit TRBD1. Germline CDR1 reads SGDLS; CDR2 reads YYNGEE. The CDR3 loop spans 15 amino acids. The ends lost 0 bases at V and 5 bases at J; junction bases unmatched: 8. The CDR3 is CASSVVGDRVDEQYF. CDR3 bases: TGTGCCAGCAGCGTAGTAGGTGACAGGGTAGACGAGCAGTACTTC.